This T cell receptor (beta chain) was observed in a study of blood T cell repertoires in COVID-19. About the research overall: The analysed material was cDNA or gDNA that came from T cells, B-cell-depleted T cells, or PBMCs.

The CDR3 runs 17 residues. The trim removed 0 bases at V and 3 bases at J, leaving 6 bases unmatched. The germline gives CDR1 SGHTA, CDR2 FQGNSA. Clinical history as reported by participants underpinned cohort assignment. Sequencing was performed with immunoSEQ multiplex PCR; in TCRdb, only in-frame clones are kept and a portion is missing. The sample gives 180,000 or so clones, around 80% of which show up once; 13% is in the top ten. The chain is built from TRBV7-2 and TRBJ2-1; 9 bases fit TRBD2. Sequenced input: PBMCs or T cells enriched from blood (not recorded which). The clonotype was recovered from a woman aged 55-70 years who had recovered from COVID-19. The CDR3 is CASSLAPASGVYNEQFF. CDR3 in DNA: TGTGCCAGCAGCTTAGCGCCCGCTAGCGGGGTCTACAATGAGCAGTTCTTC. Looking up the rest from reference TRBV7-2 and TRBJ2-1 gives the full variable domain: GAGVSQSPSNKVTEKGKDVELRCDPISGHTALYWYRQSLGQGLEFLIYFQGNSAPDKSGLPSDRFSAERTGGSVSTLTIQRTQQEDSAVYLCASSLAPASGVYNEQFFGPGTRLTVL.